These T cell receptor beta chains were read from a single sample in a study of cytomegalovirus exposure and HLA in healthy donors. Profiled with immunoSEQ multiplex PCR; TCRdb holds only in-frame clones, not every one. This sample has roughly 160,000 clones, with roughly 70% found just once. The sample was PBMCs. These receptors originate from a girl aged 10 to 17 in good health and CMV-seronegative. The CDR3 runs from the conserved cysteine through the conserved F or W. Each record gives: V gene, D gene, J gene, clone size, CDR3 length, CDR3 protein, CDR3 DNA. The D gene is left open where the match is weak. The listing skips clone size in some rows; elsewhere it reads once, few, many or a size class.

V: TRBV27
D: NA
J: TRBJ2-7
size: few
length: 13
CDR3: CASSSYRVSEQYF
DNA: TGTGCCAGCAGTTCCTACAGGGTGAGCGAGCAGTACTTC

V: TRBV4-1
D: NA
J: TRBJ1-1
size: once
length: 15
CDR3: CASSQEGRGDTEAFF
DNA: TGCGCCAGCAGCCAGGAGGGGAGGGGAGACACTGAAGCTTTCTTT

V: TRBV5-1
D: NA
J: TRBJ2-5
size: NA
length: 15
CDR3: CASSLNGAAQETQYF
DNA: TGCGCCAGCAGCTTAAATGGGGCAGCCCAAGAGACCCAGTACTTC

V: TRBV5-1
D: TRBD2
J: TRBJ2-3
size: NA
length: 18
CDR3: CASSSGRTSGRYTDTQYF
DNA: TGCGCCAGCAGCTCAGGTAGGACTAGCGGGAGATACACAGATACGCAGTATTTT

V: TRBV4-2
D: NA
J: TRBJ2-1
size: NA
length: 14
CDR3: CASSSGGGVNEQFF
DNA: TGTGCCAGCAGCTCTGGAGGGGGCGTAAATGAGCAGTTCTTC

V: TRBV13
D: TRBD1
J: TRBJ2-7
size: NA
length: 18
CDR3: CASSPRLARQGDRYEQYF
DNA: TGTGCCAGCAGCCCTCGCCTTGCCCGACAGGGGGATCGCTACGAGCAGTACTTC

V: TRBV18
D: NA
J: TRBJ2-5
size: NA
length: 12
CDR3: CASSPTGETQYF
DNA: TGTGCCAGCTCACCAACCGGGGAGACCCAGTACTTC

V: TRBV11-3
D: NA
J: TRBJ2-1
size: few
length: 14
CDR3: CASSPRDWPNEQFF
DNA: TGTGCCAGCAGCCCTCGGGACTGGCCCAATGAGCAGTTCTTC

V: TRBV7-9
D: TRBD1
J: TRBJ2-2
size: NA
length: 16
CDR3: CASSSPDRGHRGELFF
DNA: TGTGCCAGCAGCTCACCGGACAGGGGGCATAGGGGGGAGCTGTTTTTT

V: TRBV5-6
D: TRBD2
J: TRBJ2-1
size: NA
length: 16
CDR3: CASSLETSGGSDEQFF
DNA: TGTGCCAGCAGCTTGGAGACTAGCGGGGGGTCGGATGAGCAGTTCTTC

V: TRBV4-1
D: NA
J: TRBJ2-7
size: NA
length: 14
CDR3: CASSQSSRSYEQYF
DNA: TGCGCCAGCAGCCAATCTTCGCGCTCCTACGAGCAGTACTTC

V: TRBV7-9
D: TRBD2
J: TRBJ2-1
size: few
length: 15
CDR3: CASSYSGGAINEQFF
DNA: TGTGCCAGCAGCTATAGCGGGGGGGCCATTAATGAGCAGTTCTTC

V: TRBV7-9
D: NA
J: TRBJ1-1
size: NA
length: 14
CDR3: CASSSPRGFTEAFF
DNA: TGTGCCAGCAGCTCCCCACGGGGGTTCACTGAAGCTTTCTTT

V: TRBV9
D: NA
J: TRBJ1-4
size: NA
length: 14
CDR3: CASSISGANEKLFF
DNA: TGTGCCAGCAGCATCTCTGGAGCTAATGAAAAACTGTTTTTT

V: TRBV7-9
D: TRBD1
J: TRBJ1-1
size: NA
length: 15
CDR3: CASSLGDRENTEAFF
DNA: TGTGCCAGCAGCTTAGGAGACAGGGAGAACACTGAAGCTTTCTTT

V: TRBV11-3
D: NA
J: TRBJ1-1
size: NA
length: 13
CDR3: CASSPRGGDEAFF
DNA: TGTGCCAGCAGCCCCCGAGGGGGGGATGAAGCTTTCTTT

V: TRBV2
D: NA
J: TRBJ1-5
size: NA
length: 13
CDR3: CASTQVYNQPQHF
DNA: TGTGCCAGCACACAGGTTTACAATCAGCCCCAGCATTTT

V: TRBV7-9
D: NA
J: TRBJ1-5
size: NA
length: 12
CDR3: CAGRTGDQPQHF
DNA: TGTGCCGGCCGGACGGGAGATCAGCCCCAGCATTTT

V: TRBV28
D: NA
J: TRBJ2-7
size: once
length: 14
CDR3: CASSPQGKSYEQYF
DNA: TGTGCCAGCAGTCCTCAGGGGAAAAGCTACGAGCAGTACTTC

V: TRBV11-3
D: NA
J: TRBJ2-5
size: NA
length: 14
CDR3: CASGDGGTQETQYF
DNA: TGTGCCAGCGGAGACGGGGGAACACAAGAGACCCAGTACTTC

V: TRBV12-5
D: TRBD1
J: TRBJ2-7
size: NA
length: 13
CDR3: CASGLGQGYEQYF
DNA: TGTGCTAGTGGTTTGGGACAGGGCTACGAGCAGTACTTC

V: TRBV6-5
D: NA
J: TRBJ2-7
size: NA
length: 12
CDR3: CASSDSSYEQYF
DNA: TGTGCCAGCAGCGACAGCTCCTACGAGCAGTACTTC

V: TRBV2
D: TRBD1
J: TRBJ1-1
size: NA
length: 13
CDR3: CASRRGGSLEAFF
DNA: TGTGCCAGCAGAAGAGGGGGCTCCCTGGAAGCTTTCTTT

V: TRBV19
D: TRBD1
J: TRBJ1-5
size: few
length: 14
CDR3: CASTSGTGWQPQHF
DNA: TGTGCCAGTACCTCCGGGACAGGGTGGCAGCCCCAGCATTTT

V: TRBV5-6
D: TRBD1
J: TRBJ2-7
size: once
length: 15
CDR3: CASSLVTGQSYEQYF
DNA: TGTGCCAGCAGCTTGGTGACAGGGCAATCCTACGAGCAGTACTTC

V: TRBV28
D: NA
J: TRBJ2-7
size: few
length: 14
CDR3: CASSPTGGSYEQYF
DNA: TGTGCCAGCAGTCCCACCGGGGGCTCCTACGAGCAGTACTTC

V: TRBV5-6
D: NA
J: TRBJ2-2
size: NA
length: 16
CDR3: CASSRGVDLNTGELFF
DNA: TGTGCCAGCAGTCGGGGAGTAGACCTGAACACCGGGGAGCTGTTTTTT

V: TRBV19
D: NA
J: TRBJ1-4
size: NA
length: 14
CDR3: CASSIPGKGEKLFF
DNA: TGTGCCAGTAGTATACCAGGGAAGGGTGAAAAACTGTTTTTT

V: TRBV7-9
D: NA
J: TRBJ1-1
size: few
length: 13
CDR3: CASSFQPGAEAFF
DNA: TGTGCCAGCAGCTTTCAACCCGGGGCTGAAGCTTTCTTT

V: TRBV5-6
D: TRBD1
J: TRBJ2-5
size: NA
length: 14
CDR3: CASSLQGAGETQYF
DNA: TGTGCCAGCAGCTTACAGGGGGCGGGGGAGACCCAGTACTTC

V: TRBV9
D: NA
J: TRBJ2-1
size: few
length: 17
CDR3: CASSARTAESSYNEQFF
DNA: TGTGCCAGCAGCGCCAGGACAGCTGAGAGCTCCTACAATGAGCAGTTCTTC

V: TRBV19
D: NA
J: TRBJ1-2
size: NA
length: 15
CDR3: CASTKGREANYGYTF
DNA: TGTGCCAGTACTAAGGGCAGGGAAGCTAACTATGGCTACACCTTC

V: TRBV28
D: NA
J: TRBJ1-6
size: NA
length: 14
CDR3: CASSIEQLNSPLHF
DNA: TGTGCCAGCAGTATCGAACAGCTTAATTCACCCCTCCACTTT

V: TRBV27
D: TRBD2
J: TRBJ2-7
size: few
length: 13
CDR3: CASRGGISYEQYF
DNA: TGTGCCAGCAGGGGGGGGATCTCCTACGAGCAGTACTTC

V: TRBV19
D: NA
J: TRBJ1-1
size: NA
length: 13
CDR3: CASREGKETEAFF
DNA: TGTGCCAGTAGGGAGGGGAAGGAAACTGAAGCTTTCTTT

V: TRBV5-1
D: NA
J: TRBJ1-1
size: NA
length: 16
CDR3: CASSLSLQGTGVKAFF
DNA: TGCGCCAGCAGCCTCTCCTTACAGGGAACCGGGGTGAAAGCTTTCTTT

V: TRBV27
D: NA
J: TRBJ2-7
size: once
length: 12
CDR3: CASSFPSGEQYF
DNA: TGTGCCAGCAGTTTTCCTTCGGGCGAGCAGTACTTC

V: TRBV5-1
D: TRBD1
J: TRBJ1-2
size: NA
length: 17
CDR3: CASSLGASGQGNYGYTF
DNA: TGCGCCAGCAGCTTGGGGGCTTCGGGACAGGGTAACTATGGCTACACCTTC

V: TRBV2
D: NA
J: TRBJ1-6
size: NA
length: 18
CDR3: CASSGSMGGRLGDSPLHF
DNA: TGTGCCAGCAGTGGAAGTATGGGAGGCCGTCTGGGGGATTCACCCCTCCACTTT

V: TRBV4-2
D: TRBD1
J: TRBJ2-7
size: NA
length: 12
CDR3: CASSRQGFEQYF
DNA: TGTGCCAGCAGCCGACAGGGGTTCGAGCAGTACTTC